This T cell receptor (beta chain) was sequenced for a study of beta chain features in type 1 diabetes. Investigators reverse transcribed all isolated RNA, so they sequenced expressed TCRB transcripts. The repertoire was sequenced with immunoSEQ multiplex PCR; TCRdb's copy has only in-frame clones and lacks some. Among about 280,000 clones listed, 15% were seen once. With V trimmed by 5 bases and J by 3 bases, 2 bases remained unmatched. The CDR3 contains 14 residues. CDR1 is SGHTA and CDR2 is FQGNSA in the germline V gene. Donors underwent one heparinised blood draw, about 120 mL on average. Populations obtained by sorting all exceeded 95% purity. In regard to this clone: Its antigen remains unknown. The sample carries other DNA sequences with the same CDR3.

Regarding the study as a whole: People with Type 1 diabetes carried modestly yet significantly shorter TCRB CDR3s in all four CD4+ subsets. Sequencing the cDNA could make cells with high TCR expression show up more than they should.

V usage is TRBV7-2 and J usage is TRBJ2-3, with TRBD1 matching 10 bases. The sequenced sample consisted of naive CD4+ T cells from blood. The TCR was taken from a man between 18 and 35 years old with type 1 diabetes. This CDR3 reads CASSPDRGTDTQYF. CDR3 sequence (DNA): TGTGCCAGCAGCCCGGACAGGGGGACAGATACGCAGTATTTT.